This T cell receptor beta chain was obtained from a study of blood T cell repertoires in COVID-19. The repertoire was sequenced with immunoSEQ multiplex PCR; TCRdb's copy has only in-frame clones and lacks some. The sample consists of 99,000 or so clones, about four fifths of them appearing once. Trimming shortened V by 0 bases and J by 8 bases, and 13 bases separated the two germline ends. Germline V lookup: CDR1 MNHEY, CDR2 SVGEGT. The length of the CDR3 is 14 residues. Sequences were obtained from peripheral blood. The sequence came from a man aged 55 to 70 with acute or convalescent COVID-19. This sequence joins TRBV6-2 or TRBV6-3 and TRBJ1-2; D ambiguous. The CDR3 here is CASSYSDGRGGYTF. The CDR3 DNA reads as TGTGCCAGCAGTTACTCCGACGGTCGGGGAGGCTACACCTTC.